The entry below gives a single T cell receptor beta chain sequence along with its context. What it recognizes is unknown. This entry comes from a study of cytotoxic CD8 clonotypes in ibrutinib-treated CLL. Study overall: Overall, roughly 25 responses were partial and 2 complete; following median approximately 65 months, roughly 14 patients stayed remitted and some 12 progressed.

Study-level points and caveats: At ibrutinib response, clonality increased, and at progression it declined back toward baseline. Baseline clonality was higher than in age-matched healthy donors and moved in step with circulating CD8+ T-cell counts.

The CDR3 has 15 residues. The V gene end was trimmed by 0 bases and the J gene end by 4 bases; junction bases not matched to a gene: 3. Germline values: CDR1 MNHNY, CDR2 SVGAGI (reference sequence). The data were produced by immunoSEQ multiplex PCR, yet TCRdb's version contains in-frame clones alone and is incomplete. The table shows about 130,000 clones, with roughly three quarters occurring only once. This receptor was taken from a human donor with chronic lymphocytic leukemia. The rearrangement joins TRBV6-6 to TRBJ2-1; 7 nucleotides match TRBD1. The specimen comprised PBMCs, sampled after 24 months of ibrutinib treatment. The chain's CDR3 is CASSYSRGQYNEQFF. The CDR3 region has the DNA TGTGCCAGCAGTTACTCGAGGGGACAGTACAATGAGCAGTTCTTC.